The 26 T cell receptor beta chains reported below all come from one sample, sequenced in a study of human T cells and chemical hapten exposure. The time point: patch test 2, 6 weeks after DPC sensitization. The treatment was: therapeutic diphenylcyclopropenone sensitization with weekly scalp DPC. Using its own MiXCR run on the RACE reads, TCRdb lists one record per CDR3 protein. Among about 84,000 distinct CDR3 sequences listed, more than 9% were seen once. The sequencing used whole blood, collected in connection with sensitization to the hapten diphenylcyclopropenone (DPC). These receptors were obtained from a woman aged 45-65 years with alopecia areata. Some clones in this sample may be carry-over from other donors' samples.

This clonotype was seen ten or more times. The chain uses TRBV11-3 and TRBJ2-1; maybe TRBD1 (6 bases). This CDR3 comprises 15 residues. From germline, CDR1 is SGHNT and CDR2 YENEEA. V shed 3 bases and J shed 6 bases, with 15 bases lying between them. For the CDR3, the DNA is TGTGCCAGCAGCTTGGGGGCCCAGTATGGCAATGAGCAGTTCTTC. This encodes CASSLGAQYGNEQFF.

In its sample, this clonotype was seen many times. This rearrangement joins TRBV5-1 to TRBJ2-1, with 11 bases that match TRBD2. V shed 3 bases and J 6 bases; nucleotides not matched to a gene: 8. Germline-derived CDR1 and CDR2 are SGHRS and YFSETQ. CDR3 length: 16 amino acids. CDR3 amino acids: CASSSDPLAGVNEQFF. Here the CDR3 DNA reads TGCGCCAGCAGCTCCGACCCACTAGCGGGAGTCAATGAGCAGTTCTTC.

This clonotype came up many times. V and J are TRBV29-1 and TRBJ2-2; no reliable D call. Germline V CDR1 and CDR2: SQVTM, ANQGSEA. CDR3 size: 12 residues. V gave up 4 bases and J gave up 4 bases, with 7 bases separating them. CDR3 DNA: TGCAGCGTTGGCCCGGGCACCGGGGAGCTGTTTTTT. Encoded protein: CSVGPGTGELFF.

The chain couples TRBV11-2 to TRBJ2-1; D gene unclear. CDR3 length: 15 amino acids. Germline CDR1 SGHAT, CDR2 FQNNGV. The ends were cut back, 1 base at V and 0 bases at J, with 7 bases in the middle. DNA for the CDR3: TGTGCCAGCAGCTTAGTTCCTCTCTCCTACAATGAGCAGTTCTTC. It encodes CASSLVPLSYNEQFF.

The chain has TRBV5-1 and TRBJ2-5; the D gene is possibly TRBD1 (6 bases). The ends were cut back, 3 bases at V and 6 bases at J, with 15 bases in the middle. The CDR3 contains 14 residues. Per germline, CDR1 SGHRS and CDR2 YFSETQ. CDR3 DNA sequence: TGCGCCAGCAGCTCAGGGGACGGCACTAAGACCCAGTACTTC. It yields the protein CASSSGDGTKTQYF.

This clonotype was counted between two and nine times. This rearrangement joins TRBV19 to TRBJ2-2; 10 bases are a match to TRBD2. V trimming: 5 bases; J trimming: 5 bases; junction bases outside the gene matches: 11. Germline CDR1 is LNHDA and CDR2 is SQIVND (reference sequence). The CDR3 sequence is 17 residues long. CDR3 DNA sequence: TGTGCCAGTAGTCTCCTAGCGGGAGATGCGAGTACCGGGGAGCTGTTTTTT. Protein product: CASSLLAGDASTGELFF.

This clonotype was detected ten times or more. V gene TRBV20-1 combines with J gene TRBJ1-2, with D hard to call. Looked up from germline, CDR1 is DFQATT and CDR2 is SNEGSKA (reference sequence). V was clipped by 3 bases and J by 6 bases, with 11 bases between them. The CDR3 sequence is 12 residues long. The CDR3 is CSARPGIHGYTF. The CDR3 DNA reads as TGCAGTGCTAGGCCCGGGATCCATGGCTACACCTTC.

This clonotype was observed a single time. The V gene is TRBV28, the J gene TRBJ1-5; TRBD1 aligns across 7 bases. J lost 7 bases, V lost 2 bases, and 8 bases had no gene match. The length of the CDR3 is 15 residues. Germline loops: CDR1 MDHEN, CDR2 SYDVKM. CDR3 residues: CASSLVGGNRQPQHF. The CDR3 bases are TGTGCCAGCAGTTTAGTAGGGGGCAATCGGCAGCCCCAGCATTTT.

V and J are TRBV6-2 or TRBV6-3 and TRBJ2-7; 8 bases agree with TRBD1. The CDR3 covers 14 residues. The ends lost 7 bases at V and 3 bases at J; junction bases unmatched: 8. Germline CDR1 is MNHEY and CDR2 is SVGEGT. The CDR3: CASIGQGAVYEQYF. The CDR3 DNA follows: TGTGCCAGCATAGGACAGGGAGCGGTCTACGAGCAGTACTTC.

The sample holds a few counts of this clonotype. This chain joins TRBV28 and TRBJ2-5; D may be TRBD1 (5 bases). CDR1 MDHEN and CDR2 SYDVKM come from the germline V gene. The CDR3 loop spans 14 amino acids. Trimming took 5 bases from V and 0 from J, leaving 10 bases between them. The CDR3 DNA follows: TGTGCCAGCAGTCTCGACAGAGACCAAGAGACCCAGTACTTC. This sequence encodes CASSLDRDQETQYF.

The V gene is TRBV11-3, the J gene TRBJ2-6, with 14 positions matching TRBD2. This CDR3 contains 16 residues. J lost 2 bases, V lost 9 bases, and 3 bases had no gene match. CDR1 and CDR2 from the germline V gene are SGHNT and YENEEA. The CDR3 nucleotides are TGTGCCAGAATGGGACTAGCGGGAGCTGGGGCCAACGTCCTGACTTTC. It is translated as CARMGLAGAGANVLTF.

This clonotype was counted a few times. The chain has TRBV5-1 and TRBJ1-5, with D maybe TRBD1 (6 bases). Trimming shortened V by 0 bases and J by 3 bases, and 10 bases separated the two germline ends. The CDR3 loop spans 15 amino acids. Germline values: CDR1 SGHRS, CDR2 YFSETQ. DNA for the CDR3: TGCGCCAGCAGCTTGGTGTCAGGGGTCAATCAGCCCCAGCATTTT. It translates to CASSLVSGVNQPQHF.

This clonotype occurred many times. V is TRBV2 and J is TRBJ2-1; D unresolved. The V end was cut by 8 bases, the J end by 9 bases, with 17 bases between. This CDR3 is 13 amino acids long. Germline V CDR1 and CDR2: SNHLY, FYNNEI. DNA of the CDR3: TGTGCCAGCCCCGGGCCGTCGATCGGTGAGCAGTTCTTC. It translates to CASPGPSIGEQFF.

DNA of the CDR3: TGTGCCACCAATGAAGGGTCCAGGGGGACAGATACGCAGTATTTT. It specifies CATNEGSRGTDTQYF. This chain joins TRBV7-9 and TRBJ2-3; 7 bases are a match to TRBD1. The CDR3 covers 15 residues. CDR1 is SEHNR, CDR2 FQNEAQ, per germline (reference sequence). With V trimmed by 10 bases and J by 3 bases, 13 bases remained unmatched.

A few counts support this clonotype. V gene TRBV7-6 combines with J gene TRBJ1-6, with a possible D match to TRBD1 (5 bases). The CDR3 totals 14 residues. In germline, CDR1 is SGHVS, CDR2 FNYEAQ. Trimming removed 5 bases at V and 8 bases at J, with 13 bases between. The CDR3: CASSLQLGDSPLHF. DNA for the CDR3: TGTGCCAGCAGCCTCCAACTGGGGGATTCACCCCTCCACTTT. The full variable domain, with the rest looked up from reference TRBV7-6 and TRBJ1-6, is GAGVSQSPRYKVTKRGQDVALRCDPISGHVSLYWYRQALGQGPEFLTYFNYEAQQDKSGLPNDRFSAERPEGSISTLTIQRTEQRDSAMYRCASSLQLGDSPLHFGNGTRLTVT.

This clonotype showed up many times. The gene calls are TRBV12-3 or TRBV12-4 and TRBJ2-7; 10 bases align to TRBD2. The CDR3 totals 15 residues. After removal of 6 bases from V and 5 bases from J, the junction contained 10 bases not matched to a gene. For the CDR3, the DNA is TGTGCCAGCAGCCTGGAAGCGGGAGGGCCCCACGAGCAGTACTTC. It is translated as CASSLEAGGPHEQYF.

This clonotype was seen many times. This rearrangement joins TRBV3-1 to TRBJ2-5, with 9 bases fitting TRBD1. Trimming at V came to 5 bases and at J to 3 bases, leaving 4 bases not matched to a gene. Germline CDR1 LGHDT, CDR2 YNNKEL (reference sequence). The CDR3 spans 14 residues. CDR3 amino acids: CASSNRQGEETQYF. CDR3 DNA sequence: TGTGCCAGCAGCAACCGACAGGGGGAAGAGACCCAGTACTTC.

This clonotype was seen a few times. The rearrangement links TRBV19 to TRBJ2-1, with 8 bases identical to TRBD2. V lost 4 bases and J lost 3; bases outside the gene matches: 11. The CDR3 has 17 residues. In germline, CDR1 is LNHDA, CDR2 SQIVND (reference sequence). CDR3 coding DNA: TGTGCCAGTAGTAGCCCTAGAGAGCGGGGGTTCTACAATGAGCAGTTCTTC. Translated, it gives CASSSPRERGFYNEQFF.

The chain joins TRBV7-8 to TRBJ2-1; 8 bases line up with TRBD1. The V segment lost 5 bases and the J segment 6 bases; nucleotides outside the gene matches: 6. The CDR3 runs 14 residues. The germline V gene encodes CDR1 SGHVS and CDR2 FQNEAQ. The CDR3 DNA follows: TGTGCCAGCAGCGCGGGACAGGCCTTCAATGAGCAGTTCTTC. Its translation: CASSAGQAFNEQFF. The full variable domain, in which reference TRBV7-8 and TRBJ2-1 provide the parts outside the CDR3, is GAGVSQSPRYKVAKRGQDVALRCDPISGHVSLFWYQQALGQGPEFLTYFQNEAQLDKSGLPSDRFFAERPEGSVSTLKIQRTQQEDSAVYLCASSAGQAFNEQFFGPGTRLTVL.

The rearrangement uses TRBV7-9 and TRBJ2-3; D call uncertain. V lost 1 base and J lost 3, with 8 bases in between. This CDR3 contains 14 residues. The germline V gene has CDR1 SEHNR and CDR2 FQNEAQ (reference sequence). The CDR3 DNA sequence: TGTGCCAGCAGCTTAGGGGCGCCTACAGATACGCAGTATTTT. Its protein is CASSLGAPTDTQYF.

This clonotype was recorded many times. This chain uses TRBV12-3 or TRBV12-4 with TRBJ1-5, with TRBD1 matching 7 bases. The CDR3 totals 14 residues. Losses at the gene ends were 7 bases for V and 7 bases for J; bases not matched to a gene: 10. The CDR3 loop reads CASTVGQGGQPQHF. The CDR3 DNA is TGTGCCAGCACCGTAGGGCAGGGGGGACAGCCCCAGCATTTT.

The V and J genes are TRBV15 and TRBJ2-3; 7 bases are shared with TRBD2. Trimming cost V 0 bases and J 3 bases; bases outside gene matches: 18. The germline gives CDR1 LNHNV, CDR2 YYDKDF (reference sequence). The CDR3 length is 20 residues. Here the CDR3 DNA reads TGTGCCACCAGCAGAGAATCAGGTCTTTTGGCGGGAGTTGAGACAGATACGCAGTATTTT. Translation gives CATSRESGLLAGVETDTQYF.

The rearrangement uses TRBV12-3 or TRBV12-4 and TRBJ2-7; D is unresolved. Trimming removed 2 bases at V and 4 bases at J, with 15 bases between. This CDR3 region has 15 residues. CDR3 region: CASSLSTTLGYEQYF. For the CDR3, the DNA is TGTGCCAGCAGTTTATCCACTACCTTAGGGTACGAGCAGTACTTC.

V is TRBV11-2 and J is TRBJ2-1, with D possibly TRBD2 on 6 matching bases. V gave up 5 bases and J gave up 4 bases, with 18 bases separating them. Germline assignment: CDR1 SGHAT and CDR2 FQNNGV. The CDR3 totals 16 residues. This CDR3 is CASSPRGSGKYNEQFF. CDR3 sequence (DNA): TGTGCCAGCAGCCCCCGGGGTAGCGGAAAGTACAATGAGCAGTTCTTC.

This chain joins TRBV5-6 and TRBJ2-3; D unclear. Per germline, CDR1 SGHDT and CDR2 YYEEEE. V was pared by 4 bases and J by 6 bases, with 12 bases between. This CDR3 is built from 13 residues. The CDR3 loop is CASSGESYDTQYF. The CDR3 DNA follows: TGTGCCAGCAGCGGGGAAAGCTACGATACGCAGTATTTT.

There are many counts of this clonotype. The chain carries TRBV7-8 and TRBJ1-4; unclear D gene. Deletions cut 4 bases from V and 3 bases from J, with 12 bases between. CDR1 is SGHVS and CDR2 is FQNEAQ in the germline V gene. The length of the CDR3 is 15 residues. The CDR3 DNA follows: TGTGCCAGCAGCTCGAGACGGCTATCTAATGAAAAACTGTTTTTT. Encoded protein: CASSSRRLSNEKLFF.